The 13 T cell receptor beta chains below were found in one sample sequenced in a study of beta chain features in type 1 diabetes. Expressed TCRB transcripts got sequenced, as all isolated RNA was reverse transcribed. Profiled with immunoSEQ multiplex PCR; TCRdb holds only in-frame clones, not every one. Of around 330,000 clones listed, 8% to 13% are singletons. The sequencing input was naive CD4+ T cells from blood. These receptors originate from a woman under 40 in good health.

This chain uses TRBV7-2 with TRBJ2-7, with 11 nucleotides matching TRBD2. Germline V gives CDR1 SGHTA, CDR2 FQGNSA. Trimming cost V 6 bases and J 1 base; bases outside gene matches: 11. This CDR3 has 17 residues. For the CDR3, the DNA is TGTGCCAGCAGGAAATACGGGACTAGCGGAGGTTCCTACGAGCAGTACTTC. Protein product: CASRKYGTSGGSYEQYF. The whole variable domain, filled in from reference TRBV7-2 and TRBJ2-7, reads GAGVSQSPSNKVTEKGKDVELRCDPISGHTALYWYRQSLGQGLEFLIYFQGNSAPDKSGLPSDRFSAERTGGSVSTLTIQRTQQEDSAVYLCASRKYGTSGGSYEQYFGPGTRLTVT.

There are a few counts of this clone. The chain recombines TRBV18 with TRBJ2-5; TRBD1 aligns across 7 bases. With 2 bases clipped from V and 4 bases from J, the junction kept 4 bases outside the gene matches. This CDR3 is 14 amino acids long. CDR1 and CDR2 from the germline V gene are KGHSH and LQKENI. The CDR3 DNA reads as TGTGCCAGCTCACCAGGGACAGAAAGAGAGACCCAGTACTTC. It encodes CASSPGTERETQYF.

V usage is TRBV5-4 and J usage is TRBJ1-1; no clear D gene. Germline assignment: CDR1 SGHNT and CDR2 YYREEE (reference sequence). V lost 0 bases and J lost 4, with 13 bases in between. The CDR3 length is 15 residues. The CDR3 sequence is CASSLVGRLSTEAFF. The CDR3 DNA is TGTGCCAGCAGCTTGGTTGGGAGATTAAGCACTGAAGCTTTCTTT.

This clone was seen more than once but under ten times. The genes are TRBV11-1 and TRBJ2-1, with 9 nucleotides matching TRBD2. The germline CDR1 and CDR2 sequences are SGHAT and FQDESV (reference sequence). The CDR3 is 14 residues long. V lost 8 bases, J lost 3 bases, and 5 bases stayed unmatched. The CDR3 nucleotides are TGTGCCAGCCTGCGGGGGGGACGCTACAATGAGCAGTTCTTC. Translating it yields CASLRGGRYNEQFF.

The chain joins TRBV5-1 to TRBJ2-5, with 15 nucleotides matching TRBD2. This CDR3 has 15 residues. V shed 4 bases, J shed 4 bases, and the junction held 2 bases outside the gene matches. The V gene's germline CDR1 is SGHRS and CDR2 YFSETQ. The CDR3 sequence: CASSPGLAGGETQYF. The CDR3 DNA sequence: TGCGCCAGCAGCCCGGGACTAGCGGGAGGAGAGACCCAGTACTTC. The full variable domain, its missing parts supplied by reference TRBV5-1 and TRBJ2-5, is KAGVTQTPRYLIKTRGQQVTLSCSPISGHRSVSWYQQTPGQGLQFLFEYFSETQRNKGNFPGRFSGRQFSNSRSEMNVSTLELGDSALYLCASSPGLAGGETQYFGPGTRLLVL.

In this sample, this clone turned up a few times. The chain has TRBV18 and TRBJ2-5, with a possible D match to TRBD2 (5 bases). The CDR3 extends over 14 amino acids. Trimming left V 4 bases short and J 3 bases short, with 12 bases between. Germline CDR1 and CDR2: KGHSH and LQKENI. CDR3 residues: CASSLFDGEETQYF. CDR3 DNA sequence: TGTGCCAGCTCACTCTTTGACGGGGAAGAGACCCAGTACTTC. Supplemented by reference TRBV18 and TRBJ2-5, the full variable domain reads NAGVMQNPRHLVRRRGQEARLRCSPMKGHSHVYWYRQLPEEGLKFMVYLQKENIIDESGMPKERFSAEFPKEGPSILRIQQVVRGDSAAYFCASSLFDGEETQYFGPGTRLLVL.

V gene TRBV11-2 combines with J gene TRBJ2-1; no reliable D call. This CDR3 is 12 amino acids long. V lost 4 bases to trimming and J lost 5 bases, with 6 bases between them. Germline V gene sequence: CDR1 SGHAT, CDR2 FQNNGV. Here the CDR3 reads CASSWAHNEQFF. CDR3 bases: TGTGCCAGCAGCTGGGCACACAATGAGCAGTTCTTC.

This clone was counted only a few times. V gene TRBV9 combines with J gene TRBJ2-7; 9 bases align to TRBD1. With V trimmed by 0 bases and J by 6 bases, 7 bases remained unmatched. This CDR3 is built from 15 residues. Germline V lookup: CDR1 SGDLS, CDR2 YYNGEE. The CDR3 loop reads CASSVGGTGLSEQYF. For the CDR3, the DNA is TGTGCCAGCAGCGTAGGGGGGACAGGGCTCTCCGAGCAGTACTTC.

The chain's CDR3 is CASSPGTEGTKNIQYF. The DNA for the CDR3 is TGTGCCAGCAGCCCCGGGACTGAAGGTACCAAAAACATTCAGTACTTC. This chain joins TRBV6-6 and TRBJ2-4, with D possibly being TRBD2 (6 bases). Trimming removed 6 bases at V and 2 bases at J, with 17 bases between. Germline V CDR1 and CDR2: MNHNY, SVGAGI (reference sequence). The CDR3 loop spans 16 amino acids.

The chain couples TRBV30 to TRBJ2-5, with TRBD1 matching over 7 bases. The trim removed 0 bases at V and 4 bases at J, leaving 5 bases unmatched. CDR3 length: 14 amino acids. Germline CDR1 reads GTSNPN; CDR2 reads SVGIG (reference sequence). The CDR3 spells CAWSVTGVPETQYF. CDR3 sequence (DNA): TGTGCCTGGAGTGTTACAGGGGTGCCAGAGACCCAGTACTTC. The complete variable domain, with remaining parts taken from reference TRBV30 and TRBJ2-5, reads SQTIHQWPATLVQPVGSPLSLECTVEGTSNPNLYWYRQAAGRGLQLLFYSVGIGQISSEVPQNLSASRPQDRQFILSSKKLLLSDSGFYLCAWSVTGVPETQYFGPGTRLLVL.

A few counts support this clone. The chain links TRBV18 to TRBJ1-2, with a weak D call TRBD1 (6 bases). There are 14 residues in the CDR3. Trimming pared 1 base from V and 7 bases from J, leaving 13 bases between. Germline CDR1 KGHSH, CDR2 LQKENI. CDR3 DNA: TGTGCCAGCTCACCACGTGGCCAGGGGTTTGGCTACACCTTC. Translation gives CASSPRGQGFGYTF.

The CDR3 DNA sequence: TGCAGTGCTTTGAAAGCGGAGACCCAGTACTTC. This translates into CSALKAETQYF. The chain links TRBV20-1 to TRBJ2-5; D is undetermined. Trimming removed 5 bases from V and 5 bases from J, with 9 bases in between. In germline, CDR1 is DFQATT, CDR2 SNEGSKA (reference sequence). This CDR3 comprises 11 residues.

This sequence joins TRBV4-3 and TRBJ1-3, with unresolved D. Germline assignment: CDR1 LGHNA and CDR2 YSLEER. V was pared by 0 bases and J by 0 bases, with 9 bases between. The CDR3 sequence is 16 residues long. The CDR3 region is CASSQDRSSSGNTIYF. CDR3 DNA sequence: TGCGCCAGCAGCCAAGATCGATCGAGCTCTGGAAACACCATATATTTT.